This T cell receptor beta chain was retrieved from a study (dated by TCRdb to about 2016). From cysteine to phenylalanine, the CDR3 is 16 amino acids long. Only the CDR3 DNA is retained, 48 bases long and in frame from the first base. Taken from the germline V gene, the CDR1 and CDR2 loops are SGHTA and FQGNSA. V and J lose 7 bases and 4 bases, and a span of 20 bases separates them. Comment on this clonotype: It has no known antigen specificity. No base quality values were provided; no much bigger clone lies one nucleotide off.

Library method: RT-PCR. Sequenced on an Illumina MiSeq. TCRdb reanalyzed the raw reads on its own, using fastp at Q25 for trimming and MiXCR for clone calling, and kept in-frame beta chains. Each record represents a unique CDR3 protein, reported with the most common genes and DNA among its rows. Here the sample has about 680,000 distinct CDR3 sequences; 14% occur a single time. Clones ranked in the top ten supply roughly 3.6% of the sample. The material sequenced was memory CD4+ T cells from blood. This TCR came from a female donor in good health, serving as a healthy control. Recombination joined TRBV7-2 with TRBJ2-1; a tentative D call is TRBD2 (5 bases match). The CDR3 protein sequence reads: CASIVRVSGFYNEQFF. The nucleotides read TGTGCCAGCATCGTAAGGGTCAGCGGATTTTACAATGAGCAGTTCTTC.